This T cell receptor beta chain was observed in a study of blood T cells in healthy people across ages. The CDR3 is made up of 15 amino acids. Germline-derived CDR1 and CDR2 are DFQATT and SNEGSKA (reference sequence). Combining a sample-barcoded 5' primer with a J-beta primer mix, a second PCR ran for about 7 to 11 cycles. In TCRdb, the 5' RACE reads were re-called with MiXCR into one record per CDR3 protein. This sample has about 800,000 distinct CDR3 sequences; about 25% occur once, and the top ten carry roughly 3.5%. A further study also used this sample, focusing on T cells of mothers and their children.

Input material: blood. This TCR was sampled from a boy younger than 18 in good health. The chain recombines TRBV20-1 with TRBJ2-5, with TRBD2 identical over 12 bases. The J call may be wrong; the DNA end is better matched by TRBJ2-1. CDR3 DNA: TGCAGTGCTAGGACCCGACTAGCGGGAGTAAATGAGCAGTTCTTC. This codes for CSARTRLAGVNEQFF.